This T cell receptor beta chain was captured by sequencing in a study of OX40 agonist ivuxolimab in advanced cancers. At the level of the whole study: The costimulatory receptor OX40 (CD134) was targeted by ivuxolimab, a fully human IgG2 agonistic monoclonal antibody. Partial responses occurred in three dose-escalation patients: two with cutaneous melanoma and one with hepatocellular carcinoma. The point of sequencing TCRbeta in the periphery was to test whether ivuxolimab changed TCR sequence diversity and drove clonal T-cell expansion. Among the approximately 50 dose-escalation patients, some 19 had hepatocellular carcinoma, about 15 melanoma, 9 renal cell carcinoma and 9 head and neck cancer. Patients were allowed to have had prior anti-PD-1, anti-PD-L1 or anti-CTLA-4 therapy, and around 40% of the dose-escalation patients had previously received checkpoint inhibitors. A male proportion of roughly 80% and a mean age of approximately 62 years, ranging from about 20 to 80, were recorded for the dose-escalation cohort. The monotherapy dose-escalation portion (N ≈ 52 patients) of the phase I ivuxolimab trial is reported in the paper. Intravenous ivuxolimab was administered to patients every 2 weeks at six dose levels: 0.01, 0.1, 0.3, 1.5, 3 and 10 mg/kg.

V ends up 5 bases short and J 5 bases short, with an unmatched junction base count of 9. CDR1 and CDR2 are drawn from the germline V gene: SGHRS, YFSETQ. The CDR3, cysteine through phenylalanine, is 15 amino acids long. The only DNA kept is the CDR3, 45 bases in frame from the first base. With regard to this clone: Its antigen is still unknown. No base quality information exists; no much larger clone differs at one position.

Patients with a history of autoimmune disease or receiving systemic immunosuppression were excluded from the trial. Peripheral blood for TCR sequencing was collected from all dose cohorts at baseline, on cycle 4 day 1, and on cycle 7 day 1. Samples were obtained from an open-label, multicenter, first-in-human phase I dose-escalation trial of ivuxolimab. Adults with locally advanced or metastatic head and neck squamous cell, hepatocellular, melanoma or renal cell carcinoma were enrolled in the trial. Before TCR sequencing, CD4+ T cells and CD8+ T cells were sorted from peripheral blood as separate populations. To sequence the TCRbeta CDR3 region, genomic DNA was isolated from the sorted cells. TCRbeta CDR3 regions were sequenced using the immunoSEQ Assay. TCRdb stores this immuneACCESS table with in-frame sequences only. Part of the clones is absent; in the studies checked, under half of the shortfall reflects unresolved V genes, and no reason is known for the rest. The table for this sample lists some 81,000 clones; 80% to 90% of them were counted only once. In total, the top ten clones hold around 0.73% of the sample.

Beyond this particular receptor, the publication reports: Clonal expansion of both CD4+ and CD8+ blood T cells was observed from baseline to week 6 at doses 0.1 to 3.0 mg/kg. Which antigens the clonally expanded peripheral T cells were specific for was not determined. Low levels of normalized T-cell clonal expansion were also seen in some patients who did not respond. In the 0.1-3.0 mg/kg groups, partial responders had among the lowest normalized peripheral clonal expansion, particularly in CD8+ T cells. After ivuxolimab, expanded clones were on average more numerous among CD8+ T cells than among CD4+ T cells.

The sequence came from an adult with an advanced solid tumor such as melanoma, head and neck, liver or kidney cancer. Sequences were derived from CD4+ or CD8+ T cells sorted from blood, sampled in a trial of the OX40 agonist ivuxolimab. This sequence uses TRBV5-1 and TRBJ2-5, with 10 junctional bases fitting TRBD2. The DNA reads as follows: TGCGCCAGCAGTTCTCTAGCGGGGGTTGGGGAGACCCAGTACTTC. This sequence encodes CASSSLAGVGETQYF. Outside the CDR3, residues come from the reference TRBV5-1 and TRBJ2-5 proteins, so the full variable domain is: KAGVTQTPRYLIKTRGQQVTLSCSPISGHRSVSWYQQTPGQGLQFLFEYFSETQRNKGNFPGRFSGRQFSNSRSEMNVSTLELGDSALYLCASSSLAGVGETQYFGPGTRLLVL.